Shown below are 27 T cell receptor beta chains from a single sample sequenced in a study of early stage breast cancer tumors. This table comes from immunoSEQ multiplex PCR, and its TCRdb copy is limited to in-frame clones, with some not included. The sample carries roughly 34,000 clones, roughly 70% recorded once. Sequenced sample: blood. Source of these receptors: a person aged 55 to 75 with breast cancer.

This clone was found a few times. The chain is built from TRBV11-2 and TRBJ2-7; no firm D call. Germline V CDR1 and CDR2: SGHAT, FQNNGV. The V and J ends lost 1 base and 4 bases respectively, with 14 bases between them. The CDR3 has 15 amino acids. The CDR3 is CASSLVSGSGYEQYF. The DNA of the CDR3 is TGTGCCAGCAGCTTAGTATCCGGTTCCGGGTACGAGCAGTACTTC.

This rearrangement joins TRBV6-1 to TRBJ1-5, with D possibly matching TRBD1 (5 bases). CDR1 and CDR2 (germline): MNHNS, SASEGT. CDR3 size: 16 residues. Between the trimmed V and J ends, which lost 0 bases and 6 bases, there was a span of 15 bases. The CDR3 nucleotides read TGTGCCAGCAGTGAAGCCTCAGGGATAAGAAGTCAGCCCCAGCATTTT. Its protein product is CASSEASGIRSQPQHF.

The chain uses TRBV7-9 and TRBJ2-1; 9 positions agree with TRBD1. Germline V gene sequence: CDR1 SEHNR, CDR2 FQNEAQ (reference sequence). This CDR3 comprises 15 residues. The trim removed 5 bases at V and 4 bases at J, leaving 6 bases unmatched. DNA of the CDR3: TGTGCCAGCAGCCTAGACAGGGGGGCTTACAATGAGCAGTTCTTC. Amino acid sequence: CASSLDRGAYNEQFF.

This chain joins TRBV27 and TRBJ2-3, with 7 bases that match TRBD1. The CDR3 covers 14 residues. Germline-derived CDR1 and CDR2 are MNHEY and SMNVEV (reference sequence). The CDR3 nucleotides are TGTGCTAGTCCGGGCAGGGGGTGCGCAGATACGCAGTATTTT. It is translated as CASPGRGCADTQYF.

The V and J genes are TRBV18 and TRBJ2-3, with D unclear. CDR1 is KGHSH and CDR2 is LQKENI in the germline V gene. The CDR3 consists of 13 residues. V lost 3 bases, J lost 2 bases, and 6 bases lay in between. The CDR3 sequence: CASSPGITDTQYF. The DNA of the CDR3 is TGTGCCAGCTCACCGGGCATCACAGATACGCAGTATTTT.

J is TRBJ2-3 and V is TRBV11-3; weak D call: TRBD1 (6 bases). The V end lost 4 bases, the J end lost 4 bases, and 18 bases lay between the germline ends. Germline lookup yields CDR1 SGHNT and CDR2 YENEEA. The CDR3 is 16 residues long. The CDR3 here is CASSSTTGYGSDTQYF. The CDR3 bases are TGTGCCAGCAGCTCTACGACAGGTTATGGCTCAGATACGCAGTATTTT.

The chain carries TRBV2 and TRBJ1-3, with a possible D match to TRBD1 (5 bases). Trimming removed 7 bases at V and 2 bases at J, with 9 bases between. Per the germline V gene, CDR1 is SNHLY and CDR2 is FYNNEI. The CDR3 is 13 residues long. CDR3 sequence: CASNWGTGNTIYF. CDR3 nucleotide sequence: TGTGCCAGCAACTGGGGGACTGGAAACACCATATATTTT. The variable domain in full, with the rest retrieved from reference TRBV2 and TRBJ1-3, is EPEVTQTPSHQVTQMGQEVILRCVPISNHLYFYWYRQILGQKVEFLVSFYNNEISEKSEIFDDQFSVERPDGSNFTLKIRSTKLEDSAMYFCASNWGTGNTIYFGEGSWLTVV.

This chain joins TRBV7-8 and TRBJ2-5, with 10 positions matching TRBD1. V shed 5 bases and J 2 bases; nucleotides not matched to a gene: 5. From germline, CDR1 is SGHVS and CDR2 FQNEAQ. The CDR3 contains 15 residues. CDR3 loop: CASSTGQGRQETQYF. DNA of the CDR3: TGTGCCAGCAGCACGGGACAGGGGAGACAAGAGACCCAGTACTTC.

This clone was detected a few times. The chain carries TRBV7-9 and TRBJ2-5, with 7 bases identical to TRBD2. Germline CDR1 reads SEHNR; CDR2 reads FQNEAQ (reference sequence). The junction had 20 bases not matched to a gene; V was cut back by 7 bases and J by 0 bases. The CDR3 length is 19 residues. The CDR3 loop is CASTLRGEVSSSYQETQYF. DNA of the CDR3: TGTGCCAGCACCCTCCGGGGGGAAGTCTCCTCTAGCTACCAAGAGACCCAGTACTTC.

The V call is TRBV7-2, the J call TRBJ2-7; tentatively, D is TRBD2 (6 bases). This CDR3 is 13 amino acids long. V lost 3 bases, J lost 4 bases, and 10 bases lay in between. Germline CDR1 is SGHTA and CDR2 is FQGNSA. CDR3 DNA sequence: TGTGCCAGCAGCTTTGGGGGGTCTTACGAGCAGTACTTC. Its translation: CASSFGGSYEQYF.

This clone was picked up one time. The chain employs TRBV9 and TRBJ2-5; tentative D call: TRBD2 (6 bases). The CDR3 contains 16 residues. V lost 0 bases and J 4 bases, leaving 16 bases between the germline ends. Germline V CDR1 and CDR2: SGDLS, YYNGEE. CDR3 amino acids: CASSVDSGRLGETQYF. As DNA, the CDR3 is TGTGCCAGCAGCGTAGATTCAGGGAGGTTGGGAGAGACCCAGTACTTC.

The chain uses TRBV19 and TRBJ1-6, with 9 bases fitting TRBD1. After removal of 7 bases from V and 7 bases from J, the junction contained 8 bases not matched to a gene. The CDR3 sequence is 15 residues long. CDR1 is LNHDA, CDR2 SQIVND, per germline (reference sequence). The CDR3 is CASTGTGNGNSPLHF. CDR3 bases: TGTGCCAGTACCGGGACAGGGAACGGGAATTCACCCCTCCACTTT.

The J gene is TRBJ2-3, the V gene TRBV9; 10 bases are shared with TRBD2. The germline V gene encodes CDR1 SGDLS and CDR2 YYNGEE. The CDR3 extends over 16 amino acids. After removal of 0 bases from V and 3 bases from J, the junction contained 4 bases not matched to a gene. The CDR3 bases are TGTGCCAGCAGCGTAGGGAGCGGGGGGGCGACAGATACGCAGTATTTT. It specifies CASSVGSGGATDTQYF.

The V and J genes are TRBV28 and TRBJ2-7, with TRBD1 matching 11 bases. Germline trimming cut 7 bases from V and 5 bases from J; bases unmatched to any gene: 7. The germline V gene has CDR1 MDHEN and CDR2 SYDVKM. The CDR3 is 14 amino acids. CDR3 sequence: CASKGGQGVNEQYF. CDR3 nucleotide sequence: TGTGCCAGCAAAGGGGGACAGGGGGTAAACGAGCAGTACTTC.

The chain recombines TRBV4-2 with TRBJ1-1, with TRBD1 matching 7 bases. J lost 5 bases, V lost 3 bases, and 18 bases had no gene match. Germline-derived CDR1 and CDR2 are LGHNA and YNFKEQ. The CDR3 consists of 18 residues. CDR3 protein: CASSQDSGTESRVTEAFF. CDR3 DNA: TGTGCCAGCAGCCAGGACTCCGGGACAGAGAGCCGGGTTACTGAAGCTTTCTTT.

The J gene is TRBJ1-1, the V gene TRBV4-1; possibly TRBD1 for D (5 bases). This CDR3 is built from 20 residues. Trimming left V 1 base short and J 6 bases short, with 30 bases between. Germline loops: CDR1 MGHRA, CDR2 YSYEKL. The CDR3 nucleotides read TGCGCCAGCAGCCAAGGTGGAGGGGCCCCTACTGCTCCGGGCCGGGCTGAAGCTTTCTTT. It encodes CASSQGGGAPTAPGRAEAFF.

This clone was seen a few times. The V and J genes are TRBV19 and TRBJ1-5; D gene ambiguous. This CDR3 comprises 14 residues. V shed 1 base and J shed 0 bases, with 4 bases lying between them. Germline CDR1 is LNHDA and CDR2 is SQIVND (reference sequence). The CDR3 DNA reads TGTGCCAGTAGTATAGCAGTTAGCAATCAGCCCCAGCATTTT. Translated, it gives CASSIAVSNQPQHF.

This sequence joins TRBV21-1 and TRBJ2-1; TRBD2, the D gene given by the table, was not confirmed from the DNA. TRBV21-1 is recorded as a pseudogene. The CDR3 covers 15 residues. In DNA, the CDR3 is TGTGCCAGCAGCAAAGAGCGGAGCTCCTACAATGAGCAGTTCTTC. Protein product: CASSKERSSYNEQFF.

V usage is TRBV11-3 and J usage is TRBJ2-7; D possibly corresponds to TRBD1 (7 bases). CDR1 and CDR2 (germline): SGHNT, YENEEA. This CDR3 contains 15 residues. The V gene lost 5 bases and the J gene lost 3 bases, with 17 bases spanning the gap. The CDR3 DNA reads as TGTGCCAGCAGCCCAGGGGGGACAGTTATCTACGAGCAGTACTTC. Protein sequence: CASSPGGTVIYEQYF.

The chain's CDR3 is CASSQGPGLAQDTQYF. For the CDR3, the DNA is TGTGCCAGCAGCCAAGGACCGGGACTAGCGCAAGATACGCAGTATTTT. J is TRBJ2-3 and V is TRBV7-2, with 10 bases that match TRBD2. The CDR3 runs 16 residues. The germline V gene encodes CDR1 SGHTA and CDR2 FQGNSA. V trimming: 5 bases; J trimming: 5 bases; junction bases outside the gene matches: 10.

The V gene is TRBV28, the J gene TRBJ1-5; D gene ambiguous. Germline assignment: CDR1 MDHEN and CDR2 SYDVKM. Between the trimmed V and J ends, which lost 0 bases and 3 bases, there was a span of 15 bases. The CDR3 has 17 amino acids. In DNA form, the CDR3 reads TGTGCCAGCAGTTTATGGGGTCGGAACAGACCCAATCAGCCCCAGCATTTT. Encoded protein: CASSLWGRNRPNQPQHF.

The chain has TRBV4-2 and TRBJ2-7; TRBD1 might be the D (6 bases). V was clipped by 0 bases and J by 3 bases, with 12 bases between them. Germline assignment: CDR1 LGHNA and CDR2 YNFKEQ. The CDR3 has 15 amino acids. CDR3 protein: CASSQESTGHYEQYF. CDR3 nucleotide sequence: TGTGCCAGCAGCCAAGAATCTACAGGGCACTACGAGCAGTACTTC.

This clone was picked up a small number of times. The chain has TRBV6-5 and TRBJ2-1; the D gene is possibly TRBD2 (6 bases). The CDR3 loop spans 14 amino acids. Trimming took 6 bases from V and 8 from J, leaving 17 bases between them. Germline V gives CDR1 MNHEY, CDR2 SVGAGI. The CDR3 bases are TGTGCCAGCAGCAGAACTAGCACGAGCTATGAGCAGTTCTTC. Its protein product is CASSRTSTSYEQFF.

In this sample, this clone turned up once. The rearrangement links TRBV7-2 to TRBJ2-5; 8 bases line up with TRBD1. The length of the CDR3 is 15 residues. Germline V gives CDR1 SGHTA, CDR2 FQGNSA. The J segment lost 1 base and the V segment lost 4 bases, leaving 5 bases of the junction unmatched. CDR3 sequence (DNA): TGTGCCAGCAGCTCCCTTACAGGGGGCCAAGAGACCCAGTACTTC. As protein: CASSSLTGGQETQYF.

This chain uses TRBV28 with TRBJ2-4; D is ambiguous. V was shortened by 6 bases and J by 1 base, with 22 bases between the two germline ends. The CDR3 consists of 18 residues. Germline V gene lookup returns CDR1 MDHEN and CDR2 SYDVKM. CDR3 loop: CASSPSDPFLMAKNIQYF. Written as DNA, the CDR3 is TGTGCCAGCAGCCCATCGGACCCTTTCCTTATGGCCAAAAACATTCAGTACTTC.

The rearrangement joins TRBV6-5 to TRBJ1-5; TRBD1 is a possible D gene (5 bases). The CDR3 is 15 residues long. Germline lookup yields CDR1 MNHEY and CDR2 SVGAGI. The V and J ends lost 6 bases and 6 bases respectively, with 18 bases between them. The CDR3 here is CASSLKGPRFQPQHF. The CDR3 coding sequence is TGTGCCAGCAGCCTAAAGGGACCAAGGTTTCAGCCCCAGCATTTT.

V usage is TRBV27 and J usage is TRBJ2-2; no clear D. Trimming left V 8 bases short and J 3 bases short, with 16 bases between. Germline V gene data show CDR1 as MNHEY and CDR2 as SMNVEV (reference sequence). CDR3 length: 15 amino acids. CDR3 residues: CASRRVRDYTGELFF. The DNA of the CDR3 is TGTGCCAGCCGTAGGGTTCGTGATTACACCGGGGAGCTGTTTTTT.